The T cell receptor (beta chain) described here comes from a study of neurological immune-mediated disorders. With 10-nucleotide random UMIs, 5'RACE was used to make the cDNA. Whenever a sequencing run was performed, it yielded over 180 million TCR-beta sequences from 15-18 subjects. In TCRdb, the 5' RACE reads were re-called with MiXCR into one record per CDR3 protein. The repertoire holds 65,000 to 80,000 distinct CDR3 sequences, with 4.8% as singletons. Unsorted libraries were prepared from 2 million PBMCs held at -80 C. Study-wide results and caveats: Phylogenetic grouping put 18 of 34 multiple sclerosis patients' repertoires into one related-CDR3 cluster, a possible signature.

This clonotype was observed many times. The antigen is not known. This CDR3 is built from 16 residues. V was pared by 3 bases and J by 7 bases, with 15 bases of the junction left unmatched. CDR1 and CDR2 (germline): DFQATT, SNEGSKA (reference sequence). The clonotype was recovered from a woman in her seventies with multiple sclerosis. Sequences were obtained from PBMCs. The chain has TRBV20-1 and TRBJ2-1; 7 bases match TRBD2. In DNA form, the CDR3 reads TGCAGTGCTAGTAGGGTAGGGGCGGGAGTGTATAATGAGCAGTTCTTC. Translation gives CSASRVGAGVYNEQFF.